The 16 T cell receptor beta chains presented below share a single source sample, sequenced in a study of T cells in Graves' hyperthyroidism and ophthalmopathy. From RNA transcripts, TCR beta CDR3 regions were amplified. Researchers ran a first-round RT-PCR on the TCR CDR3 using the HTBI primer set. TCRdb reprocessed the multiplex PCR reads with MiXCR, giving one entry per CDR3 protein. The sample contains about 700,000 distinct CDR3 sequences, approximately 15% of which appear only once. The sequenced sample consisted of blood. The receptors come from a woman aged 18-29 years with Graves' hyperthyroidism.

Concerning this clonotype: This may come from a read error, since a much larger clone is one base off. This sequence joins TRBV28 and TRBJ2-2; 12 bases match TRBD2. The germline V gene has CDR1 MDHEN and CDR2 SYDVKM. The CDR3 sequence is 16 residues long. CDR3 DNA: TGTGCCAGCAGCCCAGGACTAGCGGGAATTGGCGGGGAGCCGTTTTTT. Translating gives CASSPGLAGIGGEPFF.

This clonotype was picked up many times. The chain combines TRBV18 with TRBJ2-3; no clear D. The CDR3 is 13 amino acids. Germline lookup yields CDR1 KGHSH and CDR2 LQKENI. V was pared by 8 bases and J by 2 bases, with 11 bases between. CDR3 in amino acids: CASPKTATDTQYF. In nucleotides, the CDR3 is TGTGCCAGCCCGAAAACCGCCACAGATACGCAGTATTTT.

In its sample, this clonotype was seen a few times. The chain combines TRBV29-1 with TRBJ1-6; 8 nucleotides align to TRBD1. This CDR3 comprises 13 residues. Losses at the gene ends were 6 bases for V and 6 bases for J; bases not matched to a gene: 4. The V gene's germline CDR1 is SQVTM and CDR2 ANQGSEA. As DNA, the CDR3 is TGCAGCGTGAGGACAGGGCCTAATTCACCCCTCCACTTT. It specifies CSVRTGPNSPLHF. The full variable domain, with the rest looked up from reference TRBV29-1 and TRBJ1-6, is SAVISQKPSRDICQRGTSLTIQCQVDSQVTMMFWYRQQPGQSLTLIATANQGSEATYESGFVIDKFPISRPNLTFSTLTVSNMSPEDSSIYLCSVRTGPNSPLHFGNGTRLTVT.

This clonotype was counted ten times or more. This chain links TRBV20-1 with TRBJ2-7, with TRBD2 matching 11 bases. V was pared by 2 bases and J by 0 bases, with 15 bases of the junction left unmatched. The CDR3 sequence is 19 residues long. Germline V gene sequence: CDR1 DFQATT, CDR2 SNEGSKA (reference sequence). In nucleotides, the CDR3 is TGCAGTGCTAGAAATCCAACTAGCGGGAGTTTATATTCCTCCTACGAGCAGTACTTC. Its protein product is CSARNPTSGSLYSSYEQYF.

In its sample, this clonotype was seen once. The V gene is TRBV2, the J gene TRBJ2-2; 9 nucleotides align to TRBD2. Germline CDR1 SNHLY, CDR2 FYNNEI. The CDR3 has 14 amino acids. Trimming cost V 4 bases and J 6 bases; bases outside gene matches: 3. CDR3 DNA: TGTGCCAGCAGTGGACTAGCGGAATCCGGGGAGCTGTTTTTT. As protein: CASSGLAESGELFF.

This clonotype was counted ten times or more. The chain recombines TRBV18 with TRBJ2-3, with a weak D call TRBD2 (6 bases). This CDR3 spans 15 amino acids. Germline V lookup: CDR1 KGHSH, CDR2 LQKENI. V was shortened by 6 bases and J by 2 bases, with 15 bases between the two germline ends. CDR3 in amino acids: CASSTGASITDTQYF. In DNA, the CDR3 is TGTGCCAGCTCGACGGGAGCAAGTATCACAGATACGCAGTATTTT.

This clonotype was recorded at least ten times. The chain employs TRBV20-1 and TRBJ2-7; the match to TRBD2 covers 9 bases. CDR3 length equals 14 residues. Germline V gives CDR1 DFQATT, CDR2 SNEGSKA (reference sequence). V was pared by 3 bases and J by 6 bases, with 9 bases of the junction left unmatched. The CDR3, as DNA: TGCAGTGCTAGGGCTAGCGGGATCAGTGGCGAGCAGTACTTC. As protein: CSARASGISGEQYF.

This clonotype has more than one count but fewer than ten. V gene TRBV3-1 combines with J gene TRBJ2-7, with D perhaps TRBD1 or TRBD2 (5 bases each). CDR1 is LGHDT, CDR2 YNNKEL, per germline (reference sequence). Trimming removed 6 bases from V and 4 bases from J, with 16 bases in between. This CDR3 has 14 residues. The DNA for the CDR3 is TGTGCCAGCAGTCTTTGGGGACCCAGATACGAGCAGTACTTC. Encoded protein: CASSLWGPRYEQYF.

Only a few counts were recorded for this clonotype. J is TRBJ1-1 and V is TRBV5-1, with TRBD1 as a possible D gene (5 bases). The CDR3 is made up of 16 amino acids. Trimming took 6 bases from V and 0 from J, leaving 18 bases between them. Germline CDR1 and CDR2: SGHRS and YFSETQ. In DNA, the CDR3 is TGCGCCAGCACCGGAGGGACGGCGCTTATGAACACTGAAGCTTTCTTT. Protein product: CASTGGTALMNTEAFF.

This chain uses TRBV11-2 with TRBJ2-1; D is unresolved. Between the trimmed V and J ends, which lost 5 bases and 0 bases, there was a span of 17 bases. Per germline, CDR1 SGHAT and CDR2 FQNNGV. The CDR3 runs to 17 residues. The CDR3 is CASSTRSTVGSYNEQFF. The CDR3 region has the DNA TGTGCCAGCAGCACCAGATCTACCGTCGGCTCCTACAATGAGCAGTTCTTC. Full variable domain (outside the CDR3, taken from reference TRBV11-2 and TRBJ2-1): EAGVAQSPRYKIIEKRQSVAFWCNPISGHATLYWYQQILGQGPKLLIQFQNNGVVDDSQLPKDRFSAERLKGVDSTLKIQPAKLEDSAVYLCASSTRSTVGSYNEQFFGPGTRLTVL.

This clonotype was observed at least ten times. This chain links TRBV28 with TRBJ2-1; TRBD1 is a possible D gene (6 bases). The V gene lost 5 bases and the J gene lost 0 bases, with 20 bases spanning the gap. The V gene's germline CDR1 is MDHEN and CDR2 SYDVKM. The length of the CDR3 is 18 residues. DNA of the CDR3: TGTGCCAGCAGTCTCCCCATTGCAGGGGAAAGCTCCTACAATGAGCAGTTCTTC. Translation: CASSLPIAGESSYNEQFF.

This clonotype was picked up many times. J is TRBJ2-1 and V is TRBV28; a weak D match, TRBD1 (6 bases). This CDR3 comprises 13 residues. The V gene's germline CDR1 is MDHEN and CDR2 SYDVKM. V lost 5 bases to trimming and J lost 9 bases, with 14 bases between them. In DNA form, the CDR3 reads TGTGCCAGCAGTGCCACTCTAGGGGGTGAGCAGTTCTTC. Translating gives CASSATLGGEQFF.

This clonotype was detected ten times or more. J is TRBJ2-7 and V is TRBV7-9; no firm D call. The V and J ends lost 0 bases and 3 bases respectively, with 12 bases between them. Germline assignment: CDR1 SEHNR and CDR2 FQNEAQ (reference sequence). There are 15 residues in the CDR3. CDR3 residues: CASSLAVRGRYEQYF. CDR3 DNA: TGTGCCAGCAGCTTAGCGGTCCGAGGACGCTACGAGCAGTACTTC.

Only a few counts were recorded for this clonotype. The chain is built from TRBV6-1 and TRBJ1-3, with D unresolved. V was pared by 0 bases and J by 0 bases, with 12 bases between. CDR1 is MNHNS and CDR2 is SASEGT in the germline V gene. The CDR3 has 17 amino acids. In DNA, the CDR3 is TGTGCCAGCAGTGAAGCTGGTAGGCAGAGCTCTGGAAACACCATATATTTT. It yields the protein CASSEAGRQSSGNTIYF.

This clonotype was counted many times. The rearrangement uses TRBV7-9 and TRBJ2-1; 10 bases agree with TRBD1. With V trimmed by 2 bases and J by 7 bases, 5 bases remained unmatched. The CDR3 loop spans 15 amino acids. CDR1 and CDR2 from the germline V gene are SEHNR and FQNEAQ (reference sequence). The CDR3, as DNA: TGTGCCAGCAGCTTAAGCGGGACAGGGGATAATGAGCAGTTCTTC. It is translated as CASSLSGTGDNEQFF.

This clonotype was found many times. This sequence joins TRBV2 and TRBJ2-7; no clear D gene. The CDR3 sequence is 13 residues long. The V end was cut by 3 bases, the J end by 1 base, with 7 bases between. Per the germline V gene, CDR1 is SNHLY and CDR2 is FYNNEI. CDR3 nucleotide sequence: TGTGCCAGCAGTGATGGCAGTTCCTACGAGCAGTACTTC. Encoded protein: CASSDGSSYEQYF.